Listed below are T cell receptor beta chains from one sample, sequenced in a study of blood T cell repertoires in COVID-19. Assay: immunoSEQ multiplex PCR; the TCRdb copy retains only in-frame clones and omits some. The sample yields approximately 320,000 clones, just under 90% seen once. Sequencing was done on a sample of peripheral blood. These receptors were obtained from a woman aged 25 to 39 with COVID-19, enrolled during active disease. CDR3s include the opening cysteine and the closing phenylalanine or tryptophan. Fields, in order: CDR3 length, clone size, J gene, D gene, V gene, CDR3 protein, CDR3 DNA. A D gene is named only where the DNA matches it firmly. Size values are once, few and many counts, or a class for expanded clones, and some rows have none.

len: 16
abundance: -
j_gene: TRBJ1-2
d_gene: TRBD1
v_gene: TRBV5-6
CDR3aa: CASSGQETGYLGGYTF
CDR3nt: TGTGCCAGCAGTGGTCAAGAGACAGGGTACCTTGGGGGCTACACCTTC

len: 16
abundance: -
j_gene: TRBJ2-1
d_gene: TRBD2
v_gene: TRBV5-1
CDR3aa: CASSLVAGAGYNEQFF
CDR3nt: TGCGCCAGCAGCTTAGTAGCGGGGGCCGGGTACAATGAGCAGTTCTTC

len: 14
abundance: -
j_gene: TRBJ2-1
d_gene: TRBD2
v_gene: TRBV3-1/TRBV3-2
CDR3aa: CASKRGGIYNEQFF
CDR3nt: TGTGCCAGCAAGCGGGGGGGTATCTACAATGAGCAGTTCTTC

len: 13
abundance: -
j_gene: TRBJ2-3
d_gene: TRBD1
v_gene: TRBV19
CDR3aa: CASSRQGPDTQYF
CDR3nt: TGTGCCAGTAGCAGACAGGGGCCAGATACGCAGTATTTT

len: 13
abundance: -
j_gene: TRBJ2-5
d_gene: -
v_gene: TRBV4-1
CDR3aa: CASSTTVQETQYF
CDR3nt: TGCGCCAGCAGCACGACAGTCCAAGAGACCCAGTACTTC

len: 15
abundance: -
j_gene: TRBJ1-1
d_gene: -
v_gene: TRBV6-1
CDR3aa: CASSEVARGNPEAFF
CDR3nt: TGTGCCAGCAGTGAGGTGGCGAGGGGGAACCCTGAAGCTTTCTTT

len: 13
abundance: -
j_gene: TRBJ1-2
d_gene: TRBD1
v_gene: TRBV5-4
CDR3aa: CASSAGQNYGYTF
CDR3nt: TGTGCCAGCAGCGCGGGACAGAACTATGGCTACACCTTC

len: 15
abundance: -
j_gene: TRBJ1-1
d_gene: TRBD1
v_gene: TRBV7-9
CDR3aa: CASSYRTGEGTEAFF
CDR3nt: TGTGCCAGCAGTTATCGTACAGGGGAAGGCACTGAAGCTTTCTTT

len: 18
abundance: -
j_gene: TRBJ1-6
d_gene: TRBD1
v_gene: TRBV27
CDR3aa: CASTSGRTGDSNKSPLHF
CDR3nt: TGTGCCAGCACCTCGGGCCGGACAGGTGATTCAAATAAATCACCCCTCCACTTT

len: 14
abundance: -
j_gene: TRBJ1-5
d_gene: -
v_gene: TRBV27
CDR3aa: CASSSTGGNQPQHF
CDR3nt: TGTGCCAGCAGTTCCACAGGAGGCAATCAGCCCCAGCATTTT

len: 16
abundance: -
j_gene: TRBJ1-2
d_gene: TRBD1
v_gene: TRBV7-6
CDR3aa: CASSLALGGQGYGYTF
CDR3nt: TGTGCCAGCAGCTTAGCCCTCGGGGGACAGGGCTATGGCTACACCTTC

len: 16
abundance: -
j_gene: TRBJ1-4
d_gene: -
v_gene: TRBV5-1
CDR3aa: CASSSRLLTDNEKLFF
CDR3nt: TGCGCCAGCAGCTCAAGGTTACTCACAGATAATGAAAAACTGTTTTTT

len: 13
abundance: -
j_gene: TRBJ1-1
d_gene: -
v_gene: TRBV19
CDR3aa: CASSPHLNTEAFF
CDR3nt: TGTGCCAGTAGTCCCCATTTGAACACTGAAGCTTTCTTT

len: 14
abundance: -
j_gene: TRBJ2-7
d_gene: -
v_gene: TRBV28
CDR3aa: CASSFSGSSYEQYF
CDR3nt: TGTGCCAGCAGTTTTTCTGGGAGCTCCTACGAGCAGTACTTC

len: 15
abundance: -
j_gene: TRBJ2-4
d_gene: -
v_gene: TRBV21-1
CDR3aa: CASSKGRGGKNIQYF
CDR3nt: TGTGCCAGCAGCAAAGGAAGGGGTGGCAAAAACATTCAGTACTTC

len: 16
abundance: -
j_gene: TRBJ2-3
d_gene: TRBD2
v_gene: TRBV19
CDR3aa: CASSIGGLVITDTQYF
CDR3nt: TGTGCCAGTAGTATCGGGGGACTAGTCATCACAGATACGCAGTATTTT

len: 14
abundance: -
j_gene: TRBJ1-2
d_gene: -
v_gene: TRBV5-1
CDR3aa: CASSLSNSGYGYTF
CDR3nt: TGCGCCAGCAGCTTGAGTAACAGCGGCTATGGCTACACCTTC

len: 12
abundance: -
j_gene: TRBJ2-7
d_gene: -
v_gene: TRBV12-3/TRBV12-4
CDR3aa: CASSFGLHEQYF
CDR3nt: TGTGCCAGCAGTTTTGGCCTCCACGAGCAGTACTTC

len: 15
abundance: -
j_gene: TRBJ2-3
d_gene: -
v_gene: TRBV27
CDR3aa: CASSLLAQGPDTQYF
CDR3nt: TGTGCCAGCAGTTTATTGGCGCAGGGTCCAGATACGCAGTATTTT

len: 18
abundance: few
j_gene: TRBJ2-3
d_gene: TRBD2
v_gene: TRBV5-6
CDR3aa: CASSLVLLAGGSTDTQYF
CDR3nt: TGTGCCAGCAGCTTGGTGCTACTAGCGGGGGGCTCGACAGATACGCAGTATTTT

len: 17
abundance: -
j_gene: TRBJ2-7
d_gene: TRBD2
v_gene: TRBV3-1/TRBV3-2
CDR3aa: CASSPPPTSGGAHEQYF
CDR3nt: TGTGCCAGCAGCCCCCCCCCGACTAGCGGGGGGGCCCACGAGCAGTACTTC

len: 15
abundance: -
j_gene: TRBJ2-3
d_gene: TRBD2
v_gene: TRBV6-6
CDR3aa: CASSHSGGFTDTQYF
CDR3nt: TGTGCCAGCAGTCATAGCGGGGGGTTCACAGATACGCAGTATTTT

len: 15
abundance: -
j_gene: TRBJ1-2
d_gene: -
v_gene: TRBV6-5
CDR3aa: CASSYGAGGGYGYTF
CDR3nt: TGTGCCAGCAGTTACGGCGCGGGAGGAGGCTATGGCTACACCTTC

len: 13
abundance: -
j_gene: TRBJ2-7
d_gene: -
v_gene: TRBV11-2
CDR3aa: CASSSPRSYEQYF
CDR3nt: TGTGCCAGCAGCTCCCCCCGGTCCTACGAGCAGTACTTC

len: 16
abundance: once
j_gene: TRBJ1-1
d_gene: TRBD1
v_gene: TRBV10-3
CDR3aa: CAISDGPGQGRLEAFF
CDR3nt: TGTGCCATCAGTGACGGACCGGGACAGGGGAGGTTAGAAGCTTTCTTT

len: 14
abundance: -
j_gene: TRBJ1-2
d_gene: -
v_gene: TRBV6-5
CDR3aa: CASSRTHGGGGYTF
CDR3nt: TGTGCCAGCAGTCGAACACACGGGGGAGGTGGCTACACCTTC

len: 15
abundance: -
j_gene: TRBJ1-2
d_gene: -
v_gene: TRBV18
CDR3aa: CASSPLEGGAGGYTF
CDR3nt: TGTGCCAGCTCACCACTCGAGGGAGGGGCAGGTGGCTACACCTTC

len: 11
abundance: -
j_gene: TRBJ1-1
d_gene: TRBD1
v_gene: TRBV7-2
CDR3aa: CASSLYPRGAW
CDR3nt: TGTGCCAGCAGCTTATACCCCAGGGGGGCTTGG

len: 15
abundance: -
j_gene: TRBJ1-5
d_gene: -
v_gene: TRBV30
CDR3aa: CAWSGFPNGNQPQHF
CDR3nt: TGTGCCTGGAGTGGGTTTCCTAACGGGAATCAGCCCCAGCATTTT

len: 16
abundance: -
j_gene: TRBJ2-7
d_gene: TRBD2
v_gene: TRBV5-1
CDR3aa: CASSLNPGLGGYEQYF
CDR3nt: TGCGCCAGCAGCTTAAACCCGGGACTAGGGGGATACGAGCAGTACTTC

len: 16
abundance: -
j_gene: TRBJ2-3
d_gene: TRBD2
v_gene: TRBV2
CDR3aa: CASSEGAGGYTDTQYF
CDR3nt: TGTGCCAGCAGTGAAGGGGCGGGGGGATACACAGATACGCAGTATTTT

len: 14
abundance: -
j_gene: TRBJ2-5
d_gene: -
v_gene: TRBV7-9
CDR3aa: CASSLAVQAGTQYF
CDR3nt: TGTGCCAGCAGCTTAGCCGTGCAGGCGGGGACCCAGTACTTC

len: 17
abundance: -
j_gene: TRBJ2-7
d_gene: -
v_gene: TRBV4-1
CDR3aa: CASSHRVARGFSYEQYF
CDR3nt: TGCGCCAGCAGCCACAGAGTCGCGAGGGGGTTCTCCTACGAGCAGTACTTC

len: 14
abundance: -
j_gene: TRBJ2-7
d_gene: TRBD2
v_gene: TRBV9
CDR3aa: CASIGLAGQVEQYF
CDR3nt: TGTGCCAGCATAGGTCTAGCGGGTCAGGTGGAGCAGTACTTC

len: 16
abundance: -
j_gene: TRBJ2-3
d_gene: TRBD2
v_gene: TRBV5-1
CDR3aa: CASSPGLSGGAYTQYF
CDR3nt: TGCGCCAGCAGCCCCGGCCTTAGCGGGGGGGCGTATACGCAGTATTTT

len: 12
abundance: -
j_gene: TRBJ1-1
d_gene: TRBD1
v_gene: TRBV28
CDR3aa: CASEDRGTEAFF
CDR3nt: TGTGCCAGCGAAGACAGGGGGACTGAAGCTTTCTTT

len: 17
abundance: -
j_gene: TRBJ2-2
d_gene: TRBD2
v_gene: TRBV5-6
CDR3aa: CASSLPGGGTNTGELFF
CDR3nt: TGTGCCAGCAGCCTGCCCGGGGGGGGGACGAACACCGGGGAGCTGTTTTTT

len: 15
abundance: -
j_gene: TRBJ2-5
d_gene: -
v_gene: TRBV14
CDR3aa: CASRSLGDPYETQYF
CDR3nt: TGTGCCAGCAGGTCTTTAGGAGACCCTTACGAGACCCAGTACTTC

len: 16
abundance: -
j_gene: TRBJ2-3
d_gene: -
v_gene: TRBV11-2
CDR3aa: CASSFSRAHSTDTQYF
CDR3nt: TGTGCCAGCAGCTTTTCGCGGGCCCATAGCACAGATACGCAGTATTTT

len: 14
abundance: -
j_gene: TRBJ1-2
d_gene: -
v_gene: TRBV6-6
CDR3aa: CASSYAGLNYGYTF
CDR3nt: TGTGCCAGCAGTTACGCCGGACTAAACTATGGCTACACCTTC

len: 16
abundance: -
j_gene: TRBJ2-2
d_gene: -
v_gene: TRBV6-5
CDR3aa: CASSYVGGAGTGELFF
CDR3nt: TGTGCCAGCAGTTATGTGGGGGGTGCGGGCACCGGGGAGCTGTTTTTT

len: 14
abundance: -
j_gene: TRBJ2-7
d_gene: -
v_gene: TRBV5-1
CDR3aa: CASSLGGLPYEQYF
CDR3nt: TGCGCCAGCAGCCTCGGGGGGCTACCCTACGAGCAGTACTTC

len: 14
abundance: -
j_gene: TRBJ1-6
d_gene: -
v_gene: TRBV7-8
CDR3aa: CASSLAGRGSPLHF
CDR3nt: TGTGCCAGCAGCTTAGCGGGGAGGGGCTCACCCCTCCACTTT

len: 14
abundance: -
j_gene: TRBJ2-3
d_gene: -
v_gene: TRBV18
CDR3aa: CASSPSSRTDTQYF
CDR3nt: TGTGCCAGCTCCCCGAGTTCCCGCACAGATACGCAGTATTTT

len: 13
abundance: -
j_gene: TRBJ2-3
d_gene: -
v_gene: TRBV5-5
CDR3aa: CASSPDITDTQYF
CDR3nt: TGTGCCAGCAGCCCGGACATCACAGATACGCAGTATTTT

len: 15
abundance: -
j_gene: TRBJ2-5
d_gene: -
v_gene: TRBV28
CDR3aa: CASSLLRDNQETQYF
CDR3nt: TGTGCCAGCAGTTTATTAAGGGACAACCAAGAGACCCAGTACTTC

len: 13
abundance: -
j_gene: TRBJ1-1
d_gene: -
v_gene: TRBV7-9
CDR3aa: CASSWNQGTEAFF
CDR3nt: TGTGCCAGCAGCTGGAATCAGGGCACTGAAGCTTTCTTT

len: 15
abundance: -
j_gene: TRBJ2-3
d_gene: -
v_gene: TRBV21-1
CDR3aa: CASSKVAGSTDTQYF
CDR3nt: TGTGCCAGCAGCAAAGTTGCAGGGAGCACAGATACGCAGTATTTT

len: 15
abundance: -
j_gene: TRBJ1-5
d_gene: -
v_gene: TRBV15
CDR3aa: CATSRDGQSNQPQHF
CDR3nt: TGTGCCACCAGCAGAGATGGACAGAGCAATCAGCCCCAGCATTTT

len: 15
abundance: once
j_gene: TRBJ2-1
d_gene: TRBD2
v_gene: TRBV7-8
CDR3aa: CASSLTSGVLNEQFF
CDR3nt: TGTGCCAGCAGCTTGACTAGCGGGGTTCTAAATGAGCAGTTCTTC

len: 11
abundance: -
j_gene: TRBJ2-3
d_gene: -
v_gene: TRBV13
CDR3aa: CASSFRDTQYF
CDR3nt: TGTGCCAGCAGCTTTAGAGATACGCAGTATTTT

len: 15
abundance: -
j_gene: TRBJ1-5
d_gene: TRBD1
v_gene: TRBV27
CDR3aa: CASRLRGLSNQPQHF
CDR3nt: TGTGCCAGCAGGCTCAGGGGGCTAAGCAATCAGCCCCAGCATTTT

len: 17
abundance: -
j_gene: TRBJ1-6
d_gene: -
v_gene: TRBV5-4
CDR3aa: CASSGVDRDGTNSPLHF
CDR3nt: TGTGCCAGCAGCGGAGTGGACAGAGATGGTACAAATTCACCCCTCCACTTT

len: 17
abundance: once
j_gene: TRBJ1-6
d_gene: -
v_gene: TRBV4-1
CDR3aa: CASSQETPRDMYSPLHF
CDR3nt: TGCGCCAGCAGCCAGGAAACGCCCAGGGATATGTATTCACCCCTCCACTTT

len: 15
abundance: -
j_gene: TRBJ2-1
d_gene: -
v_gene: TRBV11-2
CDR3aa: CASSPGVNYDNEQFF
CDR3nt: TGTGCCAGCAGCCCGGGGGTTAACTACGACAATGAGCAGTTCTTC

len: 17
abundance: -
j_gene: TRBJ1-5
d_gene: TRBD1
v_gene: TRBV19
CDR3aa: CASSPYYDRVGNQPQHF
CDR3nt: TGTGCCAGTAGTCCCTACTATGACAGGGTCGGCAATCAGCCCCAGCATTTT

len: 15
abundance: -
j_gene: TRBJ1-6
d_gene: -
v_gene: TRBV6-4
CDR3aa: CASSNGNGLGAPLHF
CDR3nt: TGTGCCAGCAGCAATGGGAACGGTCTAGGGGCACCCCTCCACTTT